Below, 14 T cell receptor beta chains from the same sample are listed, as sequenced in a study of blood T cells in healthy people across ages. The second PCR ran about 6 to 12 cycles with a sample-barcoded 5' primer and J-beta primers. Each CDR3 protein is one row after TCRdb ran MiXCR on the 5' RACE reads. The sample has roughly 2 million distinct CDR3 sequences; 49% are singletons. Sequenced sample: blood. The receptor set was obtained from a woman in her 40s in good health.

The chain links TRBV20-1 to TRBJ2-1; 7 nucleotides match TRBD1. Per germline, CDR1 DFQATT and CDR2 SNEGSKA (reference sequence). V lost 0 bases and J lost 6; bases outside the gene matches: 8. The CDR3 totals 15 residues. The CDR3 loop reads CSAREPGQPLNEQFF. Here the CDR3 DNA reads TGCAGTGCTAGAGAACCGGGACAGCCCCTCAATGAGCAGTTCTTC.

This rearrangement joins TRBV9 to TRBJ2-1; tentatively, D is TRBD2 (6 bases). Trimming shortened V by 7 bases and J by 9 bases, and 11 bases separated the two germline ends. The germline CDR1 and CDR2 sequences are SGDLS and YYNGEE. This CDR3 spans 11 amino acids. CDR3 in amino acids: CASGGVGEQFF. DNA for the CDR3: TGTGCCAGCGGAGGGGTCGGTGAGCAGTTCTTC.

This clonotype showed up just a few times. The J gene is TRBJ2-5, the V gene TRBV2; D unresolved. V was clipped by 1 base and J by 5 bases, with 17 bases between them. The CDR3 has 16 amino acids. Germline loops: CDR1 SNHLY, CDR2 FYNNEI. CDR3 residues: CASSEGWLSGGETQYF. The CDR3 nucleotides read TGTGCCAGCAGTGAAGGGTGGCTATCCGGTGGGGAGACCCAGTACTTC.

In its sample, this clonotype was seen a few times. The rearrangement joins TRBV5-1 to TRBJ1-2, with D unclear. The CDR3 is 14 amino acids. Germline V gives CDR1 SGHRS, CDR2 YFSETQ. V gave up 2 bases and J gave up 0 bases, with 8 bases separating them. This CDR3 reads CASSFADPNYGYTF. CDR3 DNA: TGCGCCAGCAGCTTCGCCGATCCTAACTATGGCTACACCTTC.

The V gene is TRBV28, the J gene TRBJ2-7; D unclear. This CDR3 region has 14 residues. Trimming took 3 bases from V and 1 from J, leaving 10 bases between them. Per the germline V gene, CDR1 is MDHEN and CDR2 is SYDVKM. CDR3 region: CASSFPRASYEQYF. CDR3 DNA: TGTGCCAGCAGTTTTCCTAGGGCTTCCTACGAGCAGTACTTC.

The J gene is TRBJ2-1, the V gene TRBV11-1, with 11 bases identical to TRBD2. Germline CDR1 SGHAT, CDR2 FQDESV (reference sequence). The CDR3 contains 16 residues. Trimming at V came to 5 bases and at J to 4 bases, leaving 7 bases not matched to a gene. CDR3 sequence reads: CASSVSGTSGYNEQFF. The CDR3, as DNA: TGTGCCAGCAGCGTCTCCGGGACTAGCGGTTACAATGAGCAGTTCTTC.

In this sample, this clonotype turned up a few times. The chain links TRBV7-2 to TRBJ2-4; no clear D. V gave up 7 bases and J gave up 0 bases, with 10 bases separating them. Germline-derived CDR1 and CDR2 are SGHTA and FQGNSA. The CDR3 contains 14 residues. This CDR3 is CASILDVAKNIQYF. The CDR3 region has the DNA TGTGCCAGCATCCTAGACGTAGCCAAAAACATTCAGTACTTC.

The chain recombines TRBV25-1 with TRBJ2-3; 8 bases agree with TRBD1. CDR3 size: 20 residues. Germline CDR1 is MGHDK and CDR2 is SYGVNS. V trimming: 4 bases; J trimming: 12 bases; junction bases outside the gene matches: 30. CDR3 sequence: CASSVFTYAPAGGLRETQYF. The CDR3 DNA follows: TGTGCCAGCAGTGTATTTACATATGCCCCGGCAGGGGGCTTACGGGAGACCCAGTATTTT.

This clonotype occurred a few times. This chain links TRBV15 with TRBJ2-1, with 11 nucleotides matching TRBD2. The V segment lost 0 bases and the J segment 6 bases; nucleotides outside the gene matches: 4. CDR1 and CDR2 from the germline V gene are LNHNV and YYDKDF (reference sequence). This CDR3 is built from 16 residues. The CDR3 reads CATSREGTSGVNEQFF. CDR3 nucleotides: TGTGCCACCAGCAGAGAAGGGACTAGCGGTGTCAATGAGCAGTTCTTC.

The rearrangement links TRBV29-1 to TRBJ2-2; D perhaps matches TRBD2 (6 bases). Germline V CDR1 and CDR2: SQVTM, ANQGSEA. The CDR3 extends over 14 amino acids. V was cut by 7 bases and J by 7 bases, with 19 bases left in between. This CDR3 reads CSAPSGVRDGELFF. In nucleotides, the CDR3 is TGCAGCGCCCCTTCGGGGGTCCGGGACGGGGAGCTGTTTTTT.

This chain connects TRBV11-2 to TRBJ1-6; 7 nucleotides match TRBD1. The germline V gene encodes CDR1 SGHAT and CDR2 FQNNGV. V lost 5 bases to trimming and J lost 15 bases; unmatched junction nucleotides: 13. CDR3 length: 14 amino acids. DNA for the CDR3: TGTGCCAGCAGCCCAGGACAGGCCATGGAGGTCCTCCACTTT. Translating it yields CASSPGQAMEVLHF.

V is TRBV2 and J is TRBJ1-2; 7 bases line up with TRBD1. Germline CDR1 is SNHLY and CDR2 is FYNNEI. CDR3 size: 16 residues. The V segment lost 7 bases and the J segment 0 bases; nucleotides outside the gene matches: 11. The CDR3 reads CASNAGRGNANYGYTF. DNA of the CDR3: TGTGCCAGCAATGCGGGCAGGGGGAATGCTAACTATGGCTACACCTTC. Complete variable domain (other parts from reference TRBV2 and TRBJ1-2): EPEVTQTPSHQVTQMGQEVILRCVPISNHLYFYWYRQILGQKVEFLVSFYNNEISEKSEIFDDQFSVERPDGSNFTLKIRSTKLEDSAMYFCASNAGRGNANYGYTFGSGTRLTVV.

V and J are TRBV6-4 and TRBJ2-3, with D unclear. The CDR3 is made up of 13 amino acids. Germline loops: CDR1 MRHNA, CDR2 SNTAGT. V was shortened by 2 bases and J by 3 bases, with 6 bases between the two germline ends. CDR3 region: CASSDELTDTQYF. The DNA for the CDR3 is TGTGCCAGCAGTGACGAGCTGACAGATACGCAGTATTTT.

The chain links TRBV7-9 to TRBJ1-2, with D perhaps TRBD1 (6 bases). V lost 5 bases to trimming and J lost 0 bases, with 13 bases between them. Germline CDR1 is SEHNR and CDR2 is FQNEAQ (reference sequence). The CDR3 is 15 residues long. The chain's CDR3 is CASSTQGPTNYGYTF. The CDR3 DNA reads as TGTGCCAGCAGCACCCAGGGGCCCACTAACTATGGCTACACCTTC. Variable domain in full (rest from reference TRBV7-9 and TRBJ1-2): DTGVSQNPRHKITKRGQNVTFRCDPISEHNRLYWYRQTLGQGPEFLTYFQNEAQLEKSRLLSDRFSAERPKGSFSTLEIQRTEQGDSAMYLCASSTQGPTNYGYTFGSGTRLTVV.